One sample yielded the 13 T cell receptor beta chains listed below, sequenced in a study of T-cell memory formation after mild COVID-19. TCRdb fed the 5' RACE reads into MiXCR, producing one record per CDR3 protein. Of 150,000 or so distinct CDR3 sequences listed, 9.5% to 13% were seen once; the top ten hold 3% to 4%. Input material: PBMCs or a T cell subset sorted from them (not recorded which). Every receptor here comes from a man between 18 and 29 years old who had mild COVID-19 (a few samples of this study predate the infection). Cell type and time point are not known.

This clonotype was observed a few times. The rearrangement joins TRBV20-1 to TRBJ1-5; D is unclear. V shed 2 bases and J shed 2 bases, with 10 bases lying between them. CDR3 size: 14 residues. The germline gives CDR1 DFQATT, CDR2 SNEGSKA (reference sequence). The CDR3 is CSARLESGNQPQHF. CDR3 coding DNA: TGCAGTGCTAGACTGGAGAGTGGCAATCAGCCCCAGCATTTT.

The rearrangement uses TRBV12-3 or TRBV12-4 and TRBJ2-2; tentative D call: TRBD2 (5 bases). The CDR3 has 16 amino acids. V lost 2 bases to trimming and J lost 6 bases, with 16 bases between them. DNA of the CDR3: TGTGCCAGCAGTTTAATGCCTCGTCCGGGGTCCGGGGAGCTGTTTTTT. Translation: CASSLMPRPGSGELFF.

The chain has TRBV3-1 and TRBJ1-5, with D possibly TRBD1 on 5 matching bases. This CDR3 contains 14 residues. V was cut by 3 bases and J by 7 bases, with 13 bases left in between. The germline V gene encodes CDR1 LGHDT and CDR2 YNNKEL (reference sequence). The DNA for the CDR3 is TGTGCCAGCAGCCAGGGGCGAAGTTACCAGCCCCAGCATTTT. Residues: CASSQGRSYQPQHF. Full variable domain (rest looked up from reference TRBV3-1 and TRBJ1-5): DTAVSQTPKYLVTQMGNDKSIKCEQNLGHDTMYWYKQDSKKFLKIMFSYNNKELIINETVPNRFSPKSPDKAHLNLHINSLELGDSAVYFCASSQGRSYQPQHFGDGTRLSIL.

This chain connects TRBV7-8 to TRBJ2-3; no clear D gene. This CDR3 contains 15 residues. V was cut by 0 bases and J by 0 bases, with 7 bases left in between. Germline-derived CDR1 and CDR2 are SGHVS and FQNEAQ. DNA for the CDR3: TGTGCCAGCAGCTTAGCTCGCACTAGCACAGATACGCAGTATTTT. The encoded protein is CASSLARTSTDTQYF.

The chain joins TRBV18 to TRBJ2-2, with 7 nucleotides matching TRBD1. V gave up 4 bases and J gave up 0 bases; unmatched junction bases: 5. The germline V gene has CDR1 KGHSH and CDR2 LQKENI. The length of the CDR3 is 16 residues. The CDR3 DNA is TGTGCCAGCTCACAGGACAGGACCTCGAACACCGGGGAGCTGTTTTTT. This encodes CASSQDRTSNTGELFF.

This clonotype was seen a handful of times. This rearrangement joins TRBV20-1 to TRBJ2-6; unclear D gene. The V end was cut by 0 bases, the J end by 0 bases, with 15 bases between. Germline CDR1 is DFQATT and CDR2 is SNEGSKA (reference sequence). The CDR3 totals 18 residues. CDR3: CSARDPSRALSGANVLTF. In nucleotides, the CDR3 is TGCAGTGCTAGAGACCCTTCCCGGGCCCTCTCTGGGGCCAACGTCCTGACTTTC.

The gene calls are TRBV2 and TRBJ1-6, with D uncertain. Between the trimmed V and J ends, which lost 4 bases and 9 bases, there was a span of 7 bases. Germline V lookup: CDR1 SNHLY, CDR2 FYNNEI. CDR3 length equals 12 residues. The CDR3 sequence: CASSAEFSPLHF. The CDR3, as DNA: TGTGCCAGCAGTGCAGAATTTTCACCCCTCCACTTT. Complete variable domain (other parts from reference TRBV2 and TRBJ1-6): EPEVTQTPSHQVTQMGQEVILRCVPISNHLYFYWYRQILGQKVEFLVSFYNNEISEKSEIFDDQFSVERPDGSNFTLKIRSTKLEDSAMYFCASSAEFSPLHFGNGTRLTVT.

This clonotype was found many times. The CDR3 coding sequence is TGTGCCAGCTCACCAAACAAGGGGGGTCAGCCCCAGCATTTT. Translating gives CASSPNKGGQPQHF. This sequence joins TRBV18 and TRBJ1-5; TRBD1 might be the D (6 bases). CDR3 size: 14 residues. The germline gives CDR1 KGHSH, CDR2 LQKENI. V lost 2 bases to trimming and J lost 6 bases, with 11 bases between them.

This clonotype was seen ten or more times. The chain has TRBV5-6 and TRBJ2-2, with D uncertain. Germline CDR1 and CDR2: SGHDT and YYEEEE. V lost 4 bases and J 0 bases, leaving 10 bases between the germline ends. The CDR3 totals 15 residues. CDR3 nucleotides: TGTGCCAGCAGCCCCTTGGGTGCGAACACCGGGGAGCTGTTTTTT. Translated: CASSPLGANTGELFF. The complete variable domain, with remaining parts taken from reference TRBV5-6 and TRBJ2-2, reads DAGVTQSPTHLIKTRGQQVTLRCSPKSGHDTVSWYQQALGQGPQFIFQYYEEEERQRGNFPDRFSGHQFPNYSSELNVNALLLGDSALYLCASSPLGANTGELFFGEGSRLTVL.

This clonotype was counted only a few times. This chain joins TRBV29-1 and TRBJ1-2; no definite D call. The CDR3 contains 13 residues. V dropped 3 bases and J dropped 4 bases, with 12 bases sitting between them. Per the germline V gene, CDR1 is SQVTM and CDR2 is ANQGSEA. DNA of the CDR3: TGCAGCGTTGAGGCCAGAAGCCTCTATGGCTACACCTTC. Translating it yields CSVEARSLYGYTF. Full variable domain (remainder filled in from reference TRBV29-1 and TRBJ1-2): SAVISQKPSRDICQRGTSLTIQCQVDSQVTMMFWYRQQPGQSLTLIATANQGSEATYESGFVIDKFPISRPNLTFSTLTVSNMSPEDSSIYLCSVEARSLYGYTFGSGTRLTVV.

This clonotype was counted a few times. The chain's CDR3 is CASSQDRAGGSDNEQFF. The DNA for the CDR3 is TGTGCCAGCAGCCAAGATCGGGCAGGGGGAAGCGACAATGAGCAGTTCTTC. The chain joins TRBV3-1 to TRBJ2-1; 7 nucleotides align to TRBD1. This CDR3 region has 17 residues. V lost 0 bases, J lost 5 bases, and 10 bases stayed unmatched. In germline, CDR1 is LGHDT, CDR2 YNNKEL (reference sequence).

This clonotype came up a few times. This chain connects TRBV4-1 to TRBJ1-1; 9 bases fit TRBD1. CDR1 and CDR2 (germline): MGHRA, YSYEKL. The V and J ends lost 4 bases and 1 base, in that order; junction bases with no gene match: 7. The CDR3 length is 16 residues. The CDR3 DNA is TGCGCCAGCAGCCTTACCCAACAGGGGGCGAACACTGAAGCTTTCTTT. Its translation: CASSLTQQGANTEAFF.

This clonotype came up a few times. The CDR3 nucleotides are TGTGCCAGCAGCACCTCAGAGACTAGCGCGCAGTTCTTC. Residues: CASSTSETSAQFF. V is TRBV9 and J is TRBJ2-1; 8 nucleotides match TRBD2. Germline loops: CDR1 SGDLS, CDR2 YYNGEE. V lost 4 bases to trimming and J lost 12 bases; unmatched junction nucleotides: 9. There are 13 residues in the CDR3.